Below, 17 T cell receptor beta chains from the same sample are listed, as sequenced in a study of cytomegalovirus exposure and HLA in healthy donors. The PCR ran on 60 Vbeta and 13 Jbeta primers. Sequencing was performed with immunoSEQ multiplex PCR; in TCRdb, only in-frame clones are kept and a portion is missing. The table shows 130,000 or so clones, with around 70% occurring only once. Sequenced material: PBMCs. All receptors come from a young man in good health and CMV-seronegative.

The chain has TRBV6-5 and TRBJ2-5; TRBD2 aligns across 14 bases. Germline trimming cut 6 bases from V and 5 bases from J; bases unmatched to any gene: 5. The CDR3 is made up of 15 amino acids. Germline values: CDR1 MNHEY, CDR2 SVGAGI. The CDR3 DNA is TGTGCCAGCAGCCCGACTAGCGGGGGGGCGGAGACCCAGTACTTC. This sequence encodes CASSPTSGGAETQYF.

CDR3 amino acids: CASSIDRDRGDEQFF. Here the CDR3 DNA reads TGTGCCAGTAGTATAGATCGGGACAGGGGCGATGAGCAGTTCTTC. The chain recombines TRBV19 with TRBJ2-1; 10 bases agree with TRBD1. V shed 0 bases, J shed 8 bases, and the junction held 4 bases outside the gene matches. Germline loops: CDR1 LNHDA, CDR2 SQIVND (reference sequence). The CDR3 sequence is 15 residues long.

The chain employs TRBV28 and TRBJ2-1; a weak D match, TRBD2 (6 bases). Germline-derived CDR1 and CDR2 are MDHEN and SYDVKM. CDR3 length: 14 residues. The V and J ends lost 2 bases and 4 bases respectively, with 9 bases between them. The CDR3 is CASSLERVYNEQFF. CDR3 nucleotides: TGTGCCAGCAGTTTAGAGCGGGTATACAATGAGCAGTTCTTC.

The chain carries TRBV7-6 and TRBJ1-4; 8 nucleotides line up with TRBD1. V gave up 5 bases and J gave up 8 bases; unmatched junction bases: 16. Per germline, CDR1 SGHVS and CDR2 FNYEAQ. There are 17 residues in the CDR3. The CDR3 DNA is TGTGCCAGCAGCCCCACAGGGGGACGAGGTGGACGCGAAAAACTGTTTTTT. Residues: CASSPTGGRGGREKLFF.

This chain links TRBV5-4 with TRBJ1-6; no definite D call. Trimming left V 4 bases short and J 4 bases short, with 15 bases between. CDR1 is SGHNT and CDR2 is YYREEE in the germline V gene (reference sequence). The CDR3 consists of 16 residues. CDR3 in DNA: TGTGCCAGCAGCAGGGATGGAGAGGGTTATAATTCACCCCTCCACTTT. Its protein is CASSRDGEGYNSPLHF.

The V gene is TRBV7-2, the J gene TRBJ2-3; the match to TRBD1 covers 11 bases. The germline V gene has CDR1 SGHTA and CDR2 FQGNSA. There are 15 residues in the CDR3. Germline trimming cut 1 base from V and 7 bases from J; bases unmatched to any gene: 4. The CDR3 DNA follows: TGTGCCAGCAGCTTAGGAGGACAGGGGGCCTATACGCAGTATTTT. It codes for CASSLGGQGAYTQYF.

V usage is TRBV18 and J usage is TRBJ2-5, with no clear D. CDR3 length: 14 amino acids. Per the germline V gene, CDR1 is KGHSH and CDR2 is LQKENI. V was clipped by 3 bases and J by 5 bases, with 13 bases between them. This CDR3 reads CASSPPNVEETQYF. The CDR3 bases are TGTGCCAGCTCACCGCCCAACGTTGAGGAGACCCAGTACTTC. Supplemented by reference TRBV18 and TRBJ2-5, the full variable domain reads NAGVMQNPRHLVRRRGQEARLRCSPMKGHSHVYWYRQLPEEGLKFMVYLQKENIIDESGMPKERFSAEFPKEGPSILRIQQVVRGDSAAYFCASSPPNVEETQYFGPGTRLLVL.

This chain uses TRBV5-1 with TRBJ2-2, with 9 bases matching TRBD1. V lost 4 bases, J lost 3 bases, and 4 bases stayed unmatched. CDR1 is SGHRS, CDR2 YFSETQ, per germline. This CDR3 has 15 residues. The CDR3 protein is CASSGRTGDTGELFF. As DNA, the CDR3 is TGCGCCAGCAGCGGGCGGACAGGGGACACCGGGGAGCTGTTTTTT.

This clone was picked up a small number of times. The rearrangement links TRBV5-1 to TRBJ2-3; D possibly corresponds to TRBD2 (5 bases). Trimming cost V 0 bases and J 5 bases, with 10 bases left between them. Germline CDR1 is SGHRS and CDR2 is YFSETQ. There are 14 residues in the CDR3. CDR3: CASSLGGPEDTQYF. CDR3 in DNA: TGCGCCAGCAGCTTGGGCGGGCCCGAAGATACGCAGTATTTT.

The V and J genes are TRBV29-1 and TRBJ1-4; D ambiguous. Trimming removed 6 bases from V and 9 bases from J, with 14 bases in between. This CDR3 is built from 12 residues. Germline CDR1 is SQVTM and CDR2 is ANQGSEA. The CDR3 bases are TGCAGCGTGTACATCCCTCCCCAAAAACTGTTTTTT. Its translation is CSVYIPPQKLFF.

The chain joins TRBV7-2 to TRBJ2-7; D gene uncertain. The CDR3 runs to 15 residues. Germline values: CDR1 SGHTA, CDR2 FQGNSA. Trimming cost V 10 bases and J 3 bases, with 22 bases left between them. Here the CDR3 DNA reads TGTGCCACCTCGGGTCCGGAAACAAAGCTCTACGAGCAGTACTTC. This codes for CATSGPETKLYEQYF. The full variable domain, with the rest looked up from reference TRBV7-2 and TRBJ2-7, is GAGVSQSPSNKVTEKGKDVELRCDPISGHTALYWYRQSLGQGLEFLIYFQGNSAPDKSGLPSDRFSAERTGGSVSTLTIQRTQQEDSAVYLCATSGPETKLYEQYFGPGTRLTVT.

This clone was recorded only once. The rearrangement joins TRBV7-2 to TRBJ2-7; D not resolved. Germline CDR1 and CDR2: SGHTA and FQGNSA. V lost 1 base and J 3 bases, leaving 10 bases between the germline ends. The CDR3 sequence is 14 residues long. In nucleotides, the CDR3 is TGTGCCAGCAGCTTAGGTGGCACGAACTACGAGCAGTACTTC. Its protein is CASSLGGTNYEQYF.

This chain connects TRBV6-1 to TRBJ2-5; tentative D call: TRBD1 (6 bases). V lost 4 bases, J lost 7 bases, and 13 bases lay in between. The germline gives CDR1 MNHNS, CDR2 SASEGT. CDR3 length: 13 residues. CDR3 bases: TGTGCCAGCAGTGGACAGGAATCGGGGACCCAGTACTTC. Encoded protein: CASSGQESGTQYF.

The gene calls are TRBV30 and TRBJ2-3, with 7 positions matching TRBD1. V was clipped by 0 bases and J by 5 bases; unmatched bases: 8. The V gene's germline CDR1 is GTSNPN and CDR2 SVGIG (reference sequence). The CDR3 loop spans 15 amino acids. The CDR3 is CAWSVPGQGVDTQYF. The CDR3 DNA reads TGTGCCTGGAGTGTACCTGGGCAGGGGGTAGATACGCAGTATTTT.

CDR3 sequence (DNA): TGTGCCAGCAGCTTAGTTACGGTTAGCACAGATACGCAGTATTTT. It encodes CASSLVTVSTDTQYF. The rearrangement links TRBV7-2 to TRBJ2-3, with unresolved D. V was clipped by 1 base and J by 0 bases, with 8 bases between them. The CDR3 sequence is 15 residues long. Germline V lookup: CDR1 SGHTA, CDR2 FQGNSA.

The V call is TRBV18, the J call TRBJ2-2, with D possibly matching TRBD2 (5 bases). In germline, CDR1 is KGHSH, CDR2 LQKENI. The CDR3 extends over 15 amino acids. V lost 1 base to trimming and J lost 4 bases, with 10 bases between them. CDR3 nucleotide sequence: TGTGCCAGCTCACCACAGACTACCGCCACCGGGGAGCTGTTTTTT. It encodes CASSPQTTATGELFF.

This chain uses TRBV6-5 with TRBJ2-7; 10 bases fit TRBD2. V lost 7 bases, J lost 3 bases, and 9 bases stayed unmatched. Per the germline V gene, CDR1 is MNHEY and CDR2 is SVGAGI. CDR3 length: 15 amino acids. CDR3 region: CASTNSGRLYYEQYF. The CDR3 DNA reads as TGTGCCAGCACCAATAGCGGGAGGCTCTACTACGAGCAGTACTTC.